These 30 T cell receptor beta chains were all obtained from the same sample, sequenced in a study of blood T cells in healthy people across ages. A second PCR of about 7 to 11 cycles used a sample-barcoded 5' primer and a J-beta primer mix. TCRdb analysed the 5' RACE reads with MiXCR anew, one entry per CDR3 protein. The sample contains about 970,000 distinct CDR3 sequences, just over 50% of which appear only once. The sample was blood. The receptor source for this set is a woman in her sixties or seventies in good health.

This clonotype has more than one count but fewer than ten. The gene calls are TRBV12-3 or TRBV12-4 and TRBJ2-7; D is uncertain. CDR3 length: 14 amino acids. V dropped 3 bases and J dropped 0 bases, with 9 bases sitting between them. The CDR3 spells CASSLNGPSYEQYF. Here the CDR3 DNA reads TGTGCCAGCAGTTTGAACGGGCCCTCCTACGAGCAGTACTTC.

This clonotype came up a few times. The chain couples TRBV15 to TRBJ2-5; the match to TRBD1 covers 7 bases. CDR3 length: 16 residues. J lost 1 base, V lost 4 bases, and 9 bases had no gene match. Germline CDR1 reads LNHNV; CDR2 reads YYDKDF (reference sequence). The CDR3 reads CATSKGTAIFQETQYF. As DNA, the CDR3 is TGTGCCACCAGCAAGGGGACAGCAATATTCCAAGAGACCCAGTACTTC.

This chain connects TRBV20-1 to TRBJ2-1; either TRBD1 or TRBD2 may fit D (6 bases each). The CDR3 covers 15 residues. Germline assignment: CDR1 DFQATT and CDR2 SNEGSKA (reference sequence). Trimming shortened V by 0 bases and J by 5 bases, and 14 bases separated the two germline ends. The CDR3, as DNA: TGCAGTGCTAGAGATTGGGGGGCTCCCCACAATGAGCAGTTCTTC. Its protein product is CSARDWGAPHNEQFF.

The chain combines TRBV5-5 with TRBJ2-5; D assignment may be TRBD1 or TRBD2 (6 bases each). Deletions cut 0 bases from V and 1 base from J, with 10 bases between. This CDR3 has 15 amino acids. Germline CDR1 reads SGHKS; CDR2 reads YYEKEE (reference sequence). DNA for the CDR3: TGTGCCAGCAGCTTGGTCGGAGGGGGCCAAGAGACCCAGTACTTC. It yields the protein CASSLVGGGQETQYF.

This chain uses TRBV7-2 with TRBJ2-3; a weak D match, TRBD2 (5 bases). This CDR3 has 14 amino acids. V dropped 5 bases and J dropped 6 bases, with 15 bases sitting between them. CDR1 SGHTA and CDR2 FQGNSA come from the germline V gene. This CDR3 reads CASSPLSGSDTQYF. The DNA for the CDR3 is TGTGCCAGCAGCCCTCTCTCGGGATCGGATACGCAGTATTTT.

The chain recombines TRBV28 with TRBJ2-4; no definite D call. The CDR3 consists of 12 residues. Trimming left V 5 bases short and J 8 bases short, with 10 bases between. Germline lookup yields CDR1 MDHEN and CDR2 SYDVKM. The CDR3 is CASSPRLDIQYF. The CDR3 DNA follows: TGTGCCAGCAGTCCACGGTTGGACATTCAGTACTTC.

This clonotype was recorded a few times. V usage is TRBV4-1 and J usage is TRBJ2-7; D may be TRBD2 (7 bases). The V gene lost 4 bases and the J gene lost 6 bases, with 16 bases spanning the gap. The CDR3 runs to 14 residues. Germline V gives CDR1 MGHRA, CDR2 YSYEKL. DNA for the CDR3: TGCGCCAGCAGCCCAGCGGGACACCGGGGCGAGCAGTACTTC. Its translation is CASSPAGHRGEQYF.

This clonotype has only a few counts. For the CDR3, the DNA is TGTGCCAGCAGCTGGAAGTACTATGACTATGGCTACACCTTC. As protein: CASSWKYYDYGYTF. J is TRBJ1-2 and V is TRBV7-2; no clear D. Trimming took off 4 bases at V and 3 bases at J, with 12 bases between the two ends. The CDR3 is made up of 14 amino acids. From germline, CDR1 is SGHTA and CDR2 FQGNSA.

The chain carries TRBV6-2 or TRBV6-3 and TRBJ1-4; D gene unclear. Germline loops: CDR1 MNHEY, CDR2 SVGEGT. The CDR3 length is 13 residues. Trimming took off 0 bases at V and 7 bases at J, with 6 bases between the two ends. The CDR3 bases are TGTGCCAGCAGTTACTCGAGGATTGAAAAACTGTTTTTT. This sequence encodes CASSYSRIEKLFF.

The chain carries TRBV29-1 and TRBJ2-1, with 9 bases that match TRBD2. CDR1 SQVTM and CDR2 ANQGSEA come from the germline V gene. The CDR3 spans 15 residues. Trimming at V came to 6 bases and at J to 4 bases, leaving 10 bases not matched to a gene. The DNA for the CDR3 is TGCAGCGTACAAGGGCTAGCGGGACTATACAATGAGCAGTTCTTC. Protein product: CSVQGLAGLYNEQFF.

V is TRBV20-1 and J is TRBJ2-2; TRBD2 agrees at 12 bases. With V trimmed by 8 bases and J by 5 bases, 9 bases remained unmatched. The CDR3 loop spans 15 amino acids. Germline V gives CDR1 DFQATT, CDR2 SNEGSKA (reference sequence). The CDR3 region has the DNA TGCAGTACCCCACGACTAGCGGGAGATACCGGGGAGCTGTTTTTT. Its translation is CSTPRLAGDTGELFF.

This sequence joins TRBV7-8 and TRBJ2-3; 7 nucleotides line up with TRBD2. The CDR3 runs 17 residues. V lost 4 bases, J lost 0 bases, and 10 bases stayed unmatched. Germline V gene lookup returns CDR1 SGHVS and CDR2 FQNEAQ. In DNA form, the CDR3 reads TGTGCCAGCAGCTGGGACCCTAGCGGCCCTAGCACAGATACGCAGTATTTT. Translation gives CASSWDPSGPSTDTQYF.

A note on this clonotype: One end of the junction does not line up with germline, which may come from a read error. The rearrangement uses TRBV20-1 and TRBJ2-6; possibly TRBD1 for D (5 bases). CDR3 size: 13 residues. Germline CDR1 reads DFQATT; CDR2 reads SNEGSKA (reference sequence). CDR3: CSAPLSGADVLTF. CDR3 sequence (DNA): TGCAGTGCTCCACTATCTGGGGCCGACGTCCTGACTTTC.

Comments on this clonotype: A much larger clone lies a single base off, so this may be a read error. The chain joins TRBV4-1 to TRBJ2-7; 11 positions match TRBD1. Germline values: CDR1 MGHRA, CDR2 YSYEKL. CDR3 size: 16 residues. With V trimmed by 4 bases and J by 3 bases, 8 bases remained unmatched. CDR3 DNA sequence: TGCGCCAGCAGCCTTCCGGACAGGGGGCTCCACTACGAGCAGTACTTC. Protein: CASSLPDRGLHYEQYF.

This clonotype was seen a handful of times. The CDR3 DNA reads TGCAGCGTCACGGGACTAGCGGGCAACTACGAGCAGTACTTC. It translates to CSVTGLAGNYEQYF. The chain uses TRBV29-1 and TRBJ2-7; 12 bases align to TRBD2. The CDR3 sequence is 14 residues long. Germline V gene lookup returns CDR1 SQVTM and CDR2 ANQGSEA. V trimming: 6 bases; J trimming: 3 bases; junction bases outside the gene matches: 6.

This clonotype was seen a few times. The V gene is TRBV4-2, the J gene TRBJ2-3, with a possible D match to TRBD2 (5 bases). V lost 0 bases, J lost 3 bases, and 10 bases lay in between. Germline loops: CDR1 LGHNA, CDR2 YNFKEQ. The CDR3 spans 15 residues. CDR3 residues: CASSQEYRGTDTQYF. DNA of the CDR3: TGTGCCAGCAGCCAAGAGTACCGGGGAACAGATACGCAGTATTTT.

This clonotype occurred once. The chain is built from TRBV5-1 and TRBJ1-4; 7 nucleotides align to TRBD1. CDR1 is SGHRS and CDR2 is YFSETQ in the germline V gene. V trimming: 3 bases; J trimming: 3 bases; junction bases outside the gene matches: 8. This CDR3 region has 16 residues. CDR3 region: CASSSGRGVPNEKLFF. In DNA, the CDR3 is TGCGCCAGCAGCTCGGGCAGGGGGGTGCCTAATGAAAAACTGTTTTTT.

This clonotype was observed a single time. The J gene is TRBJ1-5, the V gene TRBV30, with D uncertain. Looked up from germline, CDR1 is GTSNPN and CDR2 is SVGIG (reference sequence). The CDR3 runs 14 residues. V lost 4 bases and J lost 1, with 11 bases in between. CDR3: CAWTRRGSNQPQHF. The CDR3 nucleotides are TGTGCCTGGACCCGAAGAGGGAGCAATCAGCCCCAGCATTTT.

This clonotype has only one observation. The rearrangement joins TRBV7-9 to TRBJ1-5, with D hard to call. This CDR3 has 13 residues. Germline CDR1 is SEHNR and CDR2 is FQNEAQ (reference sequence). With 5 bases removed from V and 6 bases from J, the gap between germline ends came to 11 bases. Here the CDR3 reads CASSRESGQPQHF. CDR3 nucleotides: TGTGCCAGCAGCCGGGAATCTGGTCAGCCCCAGCATTTT.

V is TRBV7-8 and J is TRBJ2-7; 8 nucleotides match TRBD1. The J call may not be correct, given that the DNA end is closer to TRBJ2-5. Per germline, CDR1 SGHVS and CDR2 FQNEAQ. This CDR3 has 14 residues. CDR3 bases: TGTGCCAGCAGCTATAACCGGGACAGGGAGACCCAGTACTTC. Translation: CASSYNRDRETQYF.

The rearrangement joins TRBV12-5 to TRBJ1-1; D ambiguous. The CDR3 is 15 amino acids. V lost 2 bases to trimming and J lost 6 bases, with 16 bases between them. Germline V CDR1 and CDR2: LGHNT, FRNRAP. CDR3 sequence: CASGLIVARRAEAFF. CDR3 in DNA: TGTGCTAGTGGTTTGATCGTAGCCCGGAGGGCTGAAGCTTTCTTT.

The CDR3 reads CASSLAQPLGALRGEQFF. The CDR3 nucleotides are TGTGCCAGCAGCTTAGCTCAGCCCCTGGGGGCGCTTAGGGGTGAGCAGTTCTTC. V is TRBV7-2 and J is TRBJ2-1; maybe TRBD1 (6 bases). V lost 0 bases and J 9 bases, leaving 24 bases between the germline ends. From germline, CDR1 is SGHTA and CDR2 FQGNSA. The CDR3 consists of 18 residues.

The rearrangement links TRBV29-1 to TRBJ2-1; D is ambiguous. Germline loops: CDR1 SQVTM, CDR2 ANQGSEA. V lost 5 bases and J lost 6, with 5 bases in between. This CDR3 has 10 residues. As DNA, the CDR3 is TGCAGCGTTCGGATCAATGAGCAGTTCTTC. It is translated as CSVRINEQFF.

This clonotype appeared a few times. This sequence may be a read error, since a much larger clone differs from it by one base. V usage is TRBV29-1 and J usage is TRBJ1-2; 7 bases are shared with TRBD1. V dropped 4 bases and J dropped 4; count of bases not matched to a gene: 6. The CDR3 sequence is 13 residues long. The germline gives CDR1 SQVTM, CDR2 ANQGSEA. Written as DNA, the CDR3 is TGCAGCGTTGGGGGAGGGGGCTCCTATGGCTACACCTTC. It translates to CSVGGGGSYGYTF. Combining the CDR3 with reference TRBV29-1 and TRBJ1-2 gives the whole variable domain SAVISQKPSRDICQRGTSLTIQCQVDSQVTMMFWYRQQPGQSLTLIATANQGSEATYESGFVIDKFPISRPNLTFSTLTVSNMSPEDSSIYLCSVGGGGSYGYTFGSGTRLTVV.

The CDR3 spells CAISESIWAYEQYF. The CDR3 DNA reads as TGTGCCATCAGTGAGTCGATTTGGGCCTACGAGCAGTACTTC. V is TRBV10-3 and J is TRBJ2-7; D is unclear. Germline CDR1 reads ENHRY; CDR2 reads SYGVKD. V shed 0 bases and J shed 2 bases, with 8 bases lying between them. This CDR3 is 14 amino acids long.

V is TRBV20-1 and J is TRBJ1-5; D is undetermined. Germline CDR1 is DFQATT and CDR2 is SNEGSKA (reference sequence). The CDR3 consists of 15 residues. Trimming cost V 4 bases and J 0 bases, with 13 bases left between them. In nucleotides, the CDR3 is TGCAGTGCTATCTCCGGGGATTATAGCAATCAGCCCCAGCATTTT. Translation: CSAISGDYSNQPQHF.

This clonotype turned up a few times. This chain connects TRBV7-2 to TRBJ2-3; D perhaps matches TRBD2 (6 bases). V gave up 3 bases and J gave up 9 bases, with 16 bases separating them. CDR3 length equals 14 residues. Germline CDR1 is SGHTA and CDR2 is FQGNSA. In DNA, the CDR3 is TGTGCCAGCAGCTTGTCACCGGGGGACCGCACGCAGTATTTT. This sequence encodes CASSLSPGDRTQYF.

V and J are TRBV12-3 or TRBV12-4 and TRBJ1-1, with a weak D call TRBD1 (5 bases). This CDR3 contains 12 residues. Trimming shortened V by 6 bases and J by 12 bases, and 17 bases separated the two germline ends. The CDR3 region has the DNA TGTGCCAGCAGCCCCGGGGCAGGGAAAACTTTCTTT. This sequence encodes CASSPGAGKTFF.

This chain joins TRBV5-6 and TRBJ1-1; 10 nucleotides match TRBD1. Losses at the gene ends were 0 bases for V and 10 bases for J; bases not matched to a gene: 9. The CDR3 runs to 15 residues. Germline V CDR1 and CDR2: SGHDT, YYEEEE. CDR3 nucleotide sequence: TGTGCCAGCAGCTTGGGACAGGGGGCGCCTCGTGTAGCTTTCTTT. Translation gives CASSLGQGAPRVAFF.

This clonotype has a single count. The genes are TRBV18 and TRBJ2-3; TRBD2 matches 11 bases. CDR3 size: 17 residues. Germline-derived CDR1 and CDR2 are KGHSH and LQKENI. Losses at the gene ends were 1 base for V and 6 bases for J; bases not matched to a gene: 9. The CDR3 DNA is TGTGCCAGCTCACCACGTTTTACTAGCGGGAGTTTGGATACGCAGTATTTT. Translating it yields CASSPRFTSGSLDTQYF.